This T cell receptor beta chain was recorded in a study of CD8 T cells in ankylosing spondylitis. This clonotype was recorded many times. The antigen remains unidentified. TCRdb processed the 5' RACE reads anew with MiXCR; each CDR3 protein has one entry. The table has about 23,000 distinct CDR3 sequences, less than 20% seen once; the top ten hold 28%. Points from the study as a whole: Clones tied to disease were said to be significantly enriched in matched ankylosing spondylitis synovial fluid. Blood of patients with ankylosing spondylitis appeared to be characterized by a TCR beta motif of eight or nine highly homologous variants.

The CDR3 is 14 residues long. J lost 3 bases, V lost 3 bases, and 2 bases had no gene match. Germline CDR1 SGHDN, CDR2 FVKESK. The sequence came from a male donor with ankylosing spondylitis or in good health (not recorded which). V is TRBV14 and J is TRBJ2-5, with TRBD2 matching 9 bases. Sequences were obtained from blood. CDR3: CASSQTSGKETQYF. As DNA, the CDR3 is TGTGCCAGCAGCCAGACTAGCGGAAAAGAGACCCAGTACTTC.